The present T cell receptor (beta chain) was sequenced within a study of T cells expressing NK-cell markers. About the study: With respect to HCMV, most of the eight sequenced donors were seropositive, and one was seronegative. Study outcomes and limitations: Each of 6 or 7 donors carried dominant NKG2C+ clonotypes accounting for about 1.0-7.0% of CD8+ T cells. Researchers report these clonotypes also headed the CD3+CD56-NKG2C+ fraction in several donors.

As for this clonotype: Its antigen is as yet unknown.

TCRdb reworked the 5' RACE reads into one entry per CDR3 protein, no DNA. The sample's table shows approximately 420,000 distinct CDR3 sequences. Material for sequencing was blood T cells: a sorted CD56 or NKG2C T cell subset, CD4+ or CD8+ T cells, or bulk PBMC T cells (not recorded which). The clonotype originates from a woman aged 45-65 years in good health.

The CDR3: CATRNNTDTQYF. The V gene is TRBV24-1, the J gene TRBJ2-3. CDR3 length: 12 residues. Germline V lookup: CDR1 KGHDR, CDR2 SFDVKD.